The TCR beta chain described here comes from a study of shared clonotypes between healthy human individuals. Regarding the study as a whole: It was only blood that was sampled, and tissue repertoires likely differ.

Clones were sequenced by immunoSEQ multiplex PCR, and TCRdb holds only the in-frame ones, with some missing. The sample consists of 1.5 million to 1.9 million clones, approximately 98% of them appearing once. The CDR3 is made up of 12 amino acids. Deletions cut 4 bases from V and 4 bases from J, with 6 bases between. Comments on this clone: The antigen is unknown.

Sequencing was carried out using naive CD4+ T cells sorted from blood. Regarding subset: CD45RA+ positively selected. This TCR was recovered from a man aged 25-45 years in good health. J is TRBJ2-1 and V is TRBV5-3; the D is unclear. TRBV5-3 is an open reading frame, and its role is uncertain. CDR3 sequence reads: CARSGLYNEQFF. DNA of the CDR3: TGTGCCAGAAGCGGGCTGTACAATGAGCAGTTCTTC.